This TCR beta chain stems from a study of regulatory T cells in long-lasting Graves disease. This clonotype came up many times. The antigen remains unidentified. HTBI primers from iRepertoire and Arm-PCR of CDR3 regions yielded the TCR beta libraries. TCRdb reprocessed the multiplex PCR reads via MiXCR and lists one record per CDR3 protein. The sample has around 480,000 distinct CDR3 sequences; 16% are singletons. Findings and caveats of the study: Results may be inaccurate due to the small sample size.

This CDR3 comprises 11 residues. Germline CDR1 and CDR2: SGHRS and YFSETQ. Trimming left V 4 bases short and J 8 bases short, with 9 bases between. Time point indicated: newly diagnosed GD, antithyroid drugs for less than 3 months. The TCR library was made from RNA extracted from PBMCs. These same records also appear under a second study, on T cells in Graves' hyperthyroidism and ophthalmopathy. This second study notes: Newly diagnosed patients aged 18 to 65 had hyperthyroidism of under 2 months' duration.

Sequencing was performed on peripheral blood mononuclear cells (PBMCs), taken at new diagnosis, from a patient treated with antithyroid drugs. The source of this sequence is a man between 35 and 55 years old with Graves disease. This chain uses TRBV5-1 with TRBJ1-2; the D is unclear. The DNA of the CDR3 is TGCGCCAGCAGCGCCGCAGGCGGCTACACCTTC. Translated: CASSAAGGYTF.